The present entry profiles one T cell receptor (beta chain) with its context. 60 Vbeta and 13 Jbeta primers were used in PCR. The protocol was immunoSEQ multiplex PCR, while the TCRdb copy is restricted to in-frame clones and leaves out a portion. The table lists more than 95,000 clones, over 65% of them singletons. These data originate in a study of cytomegalovirus exposure and HLA in healthy donors. Germline CDR1 is MDHEN and CDR2 is SYDVKM. The CDR3 has 13 residues. Trimming removed 2 bases at V and 7 bases at J, with 11 bases between. The source is a woman in her thirties or forties in good health and CMV-seronegative. The sequencing input was PBMCs. The chain recombines TRBV28 with TRBJ1-2; perhaps TRBD1 as D (5 bases). The CDR3 region is CASSLPVGGGYTF. DNA for the CDR3: TGTGCCAGCAGTTTACCTGTGGGGGGTGGCTACACCTTC.